The subject of this entry is one TCR beta chain. Germline V CDR1 and CDR2: MDHEN, SYDVKM. Between the trimmed V and J ends, which lost 2 bases and 6 bases, there was a span of 12 bases. This CDR3 comprises 14 residues. The record originates from a study of blood T cell repertoires in COVID-19. Study overall: The analysed material was cDNA or gDNA that came from T cells, B-cell-depleted T cells, or PBMCs.

Clinical history as reported by participants underpinned cohort assignment. As handled by the study authors: Quantification of nucleated cells was approximated via reference gene primer amplification. The data were produced by immunoSEQ multiplex PCR, yet TCRdb's version contains in-frame clones alone and is incomplete. V and J calls and clone size come straight from that table; D and trimming were deduced from the DNA. Of 150,000 to 200,000 clones listed, 76% are singletons. Material: PBMCs or T cells enriched from blood (not recorded which). The gene calls are TRBV28 and TRBJ2-3; D may be TRBD1 (6 bases). The clonotype originates from a woman in her forties or fifties with acute COVID-19. The CDR3 DNA follows: TGTGCCAGCAGTTTAGGGACAACGGGGGATACGCAGTATTTT. It translates to CASSLGTTGDTQYF.